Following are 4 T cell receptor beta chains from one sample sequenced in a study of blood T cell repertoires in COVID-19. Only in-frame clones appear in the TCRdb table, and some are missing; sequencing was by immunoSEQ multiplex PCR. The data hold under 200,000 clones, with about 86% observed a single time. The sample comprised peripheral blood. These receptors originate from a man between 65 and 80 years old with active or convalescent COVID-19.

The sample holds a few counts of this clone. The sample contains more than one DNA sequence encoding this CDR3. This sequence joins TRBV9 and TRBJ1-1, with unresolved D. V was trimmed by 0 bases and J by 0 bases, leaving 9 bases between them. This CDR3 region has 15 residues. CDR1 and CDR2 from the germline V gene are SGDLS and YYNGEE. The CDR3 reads CASSVVPDMNTEAFF. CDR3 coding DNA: TGTGCCAGCAGCGTAGTCCCAGATATGAACACTGAAGCTTTCTTT. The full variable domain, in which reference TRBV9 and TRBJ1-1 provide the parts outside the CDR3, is DSGVTQTPKHLITATGQRVTLRCSPRSGDLSVYWYQQSLDQGLQFLIQYYNGEERAKGNILERFSAQQFPDLHSELNLSSLELGDSALYFCASSVVPDMNTEAFFGQGTRLTVV.

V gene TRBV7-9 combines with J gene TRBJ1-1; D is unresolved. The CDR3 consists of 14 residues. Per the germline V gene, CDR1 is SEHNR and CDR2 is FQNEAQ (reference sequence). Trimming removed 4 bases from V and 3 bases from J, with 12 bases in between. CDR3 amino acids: CASSSQASDTEAFF. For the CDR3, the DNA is TGTGCCAGCAGCTCCCAGGCGTCGGACACTGAAGCTTTCTTT.

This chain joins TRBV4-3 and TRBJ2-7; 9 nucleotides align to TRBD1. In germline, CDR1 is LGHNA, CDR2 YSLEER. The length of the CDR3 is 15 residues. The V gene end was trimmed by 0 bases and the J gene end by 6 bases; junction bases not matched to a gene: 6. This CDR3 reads CASSQDWDRVLEQYF. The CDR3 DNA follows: TGCGCCAGCAGCCAAGACTGGGACAGGGTTCTCGAGCAGTACTTC.

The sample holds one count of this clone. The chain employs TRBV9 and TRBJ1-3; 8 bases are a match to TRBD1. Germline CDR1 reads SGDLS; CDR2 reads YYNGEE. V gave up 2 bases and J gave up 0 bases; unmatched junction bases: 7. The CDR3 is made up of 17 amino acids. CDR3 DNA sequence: TGTGCCAGCAGCGTCCAGGCAGGGGGCTTCTCTGGAAACACCATATATTTT. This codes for CASSVQAGGFSGNTIYF.